The next 13 T cell receptor beta chains were all read from a single sample in a study of blood T cells in healthy people across ages. The use of a sample-barcoded 5' primer and a J-beta primer mix characterized a second PCR of 7 to 11 cycles. TCRdb fed the 5' RACE reads into MiXCR, producing one record per CDR3 protein. The table lists about 1.6 million distinct CDR3 sequences, around 36% of them singletons, with roughly 12% in the top ten. The source material was blood. The source is a woman aged 25 to 39 in good health.

This clonotype was observed many times. The chain employs TRBV12-3 or TRBV12-4 and TRBJ1-1; possibly TRBD1 for D (5 bases). The CDR3 consists of 14 residues. V was clipped by 1 base and J by 2 bases, with 8 bases between them. CDR3 protein: CASSLGTPNTEAFF. The CDR3 DNA reads as TGTGCCAGCAGTTTAGGGACACCTAACACTGAAGCTTTCTTT.

This clonotype was counted a few times. This chain joins TRBV6-4 and TRBJ2-3; 12 positions match TRBD2. Trimming removed 2 bases from V and 0 bases from J; junction bases left unmatched: 9. CDR3 length: 19 residues. Germline CDR1 reads MRHNA; CDR2 reads SNTAGT. The CDR3 protein is CASSDSGLAGGPSTDTQYF. The CDR3 nucleotides are TGTGCCAGCAGTGACAGCGGGCTAGCGGGAGGGCCGAGCACAGATACGCAGTATTTT.

The chain couples TRBV9 to TRBJ2-5, with 9 nucleotides matching TRBD2. Trimming cost V 4 bases and J 2 bases; bases outside gene matches: 21. Germline V gene sequence: CDR1 SGDLS, CDR2 YYNGEE. CDR3 length: 20 amino acids. CDR3 sequence reads: CASSPEKGSGGHSRQETQYF. Written as DNA, the CDR3 is TGTGCCAGCAGCCCTGAGAAGGGTAGCGGGGGCCATTCTAGACAAGAGACCCAGTACTTC.

As regards this clonotype: This sequence may be a read error, since a much larger clone differs from it by one base. The gene calls are TRBV29-1 and TRBJ2-3, with D perhaps matching TRBD1 or TRBD2 (5 bases each). Germline CDR1 and CDR2: SQVTM and ANQGSEA. There are 16 residues in the CDR3. Between the trimmed V and J ends, which lost 7 bases and 0 bases, there was a span of 20 bases. The CDR3 protein is CSARGRDAESTDTQYF. DNA of the CDR3: TGCAGCGCTCGTGGCCGGGACGCCGAAAGCACAGATACGCAGTATTTT.

This clonotype has at least ten counts. V and J are TRBV7-9 and TRBJ2-1, with D perhaps matching TRBD1 or TRBD2 (6 bases each). Trimming removed 8 bases from V and 0 bases from J, with 14 bases in between. Looked up from germline, CDR1 is SEHNR and CDR2 is FQNEAQ (reference sequence). This CDR3 comprises 15 residues. CDR3 coding DNA: TGTGCCAGCTTCGGAGGGGGGAGCTCCTACAATGAGCAGTTCTTC. As protein: CASFGGGSSYNEQFF.

This clonotype was seen a few times. The rearrangement joins TRBV24-1 to TRBJ1-2, with TRBD1 identical over 7 bases. This CDR3 spans 16 amino acids. V lost 3 bases, J lost 8 bases, and 14 bases stayed unmatched. The germline CDR1 and CDR2 sequences are KGHDR and SFDVKD. In nucleotides, the CDR3 is TGTGCCACCAGTGATCCCCCCGGACAGGACACTGCGGGCTACACCTTC. This encodes CATSDPPGQDTAGYTF.

The genes are TRBV7-3 and TRBJ1-1; unclear D gene. Trimming took 0 bases from V and 0 from J, leaving 14 bases between them. Germline V CDR1 and CDR2: SGHTA, FQGTGA. This CDR3 is 17 amino acids long. CDR3 in DNA: TGTGCCAGCAGCTTAACCGGGTCAGGCCACATGAACACTGAAGCTTTCTTT. Protein product: CASSLTGSGHMNTEAFF.

This clonotype was seen a handful of times. The chain has TRBV27 and TRBJ2-3, with 12 nucleotides matching TRBD2. CDR1 is MNHEY and CDR2 is SMNVEV in the germline V gene (reference sequence). The CDR3 loop spans 19 amino acids. Trimming cost V 6 bases and J 0 bases; bases outside gene matches: 13. The CDR3 nucleotides read TGTGCCAGCAGGCCCCCTCTAGCGGGGGGGCCCATGAGCACAGATACGCAGTATTTT. The encoded protein is CASRPPLAGGPMSTDTQYF.

CDR3 sequence: CASSYSPATSYQETQYF. The CDR3 DNA reads as TGTGCCAGCAGCTATAGCCCCGCAACCTCGTACCAAGAGACCCAGTACTTC. This chain links TRBV28 with TRBJ2-5, with unresolved D. V was cut by 6 bases and J by 0 bases, with 20 bases left in between. Germline loops: CDR1 MDHEN, CDR2 SYDVKM. The CDR3 has 17 residues. The whole variable domain, remainder taken from reference TRBV28 and TRBJ2-5, is DVKVTQSSRYLVKRTGEKVFLECVQDMDHENMFWYRQDPGLGLRLIYFSYDVKMKEKGDIPEGYSVSREKKERFSLILESASTNQTSMYLCASSYSPATSYQETQYFGPGTRLLVL.

The chain employs TRBV4-2 and TRBJ2-5, with TRBD2 identical over 10 bases. Germline V gene sequence: CDR1 LGHNA, CDR2 YNFKEQ. The CDR3 length is 17 residues. J was trimmed by 2 bases and V by 0 bases; bases with no gene match: 6. This CDR3 is CASSQDSKRGGQETQYF. The DNA of the CDR3 is TGTGCCAGCAGCCAAGATTCTAAGCGGGGGGGGCAAGAGACCCAGTACTTC.

A word on this clonotype: One end of the junction fails to match germline, which may point to a read error. CDR3 region: CASSPTGQAYGCTF. The CDR3 nucleotides read TGTGCCAGCAGTCCTACGGGACAGGCCTATGGCTGCACCTTC. The chain has TRBV25-1 and TRBJ1-2, with 8 bases identical to TRBD1. The CDR3 is made up of 14 amino acids. Germline-derived CDR1 and CDR2 are MGHDK and SYGVNS.

This chain uses TRBV30 with TRBJ1-2; no definite D call. V was cut by 3 bases and J by 2 bases, with 19 bases left in between. The CDR3 totals 16 residues. Germline CDR1 is GTSNPN and CDR2 is SVGIG (reference sequence). CDR3 amino acids: CAWSVPEPPGNYGYTF. CDR3 in DNA: TGTGCCTGGAGCGTACCGGAGCCCCCGGGGAACTATGGCTACACCTTC.

CDR3 protein: CASSSGAGHYEQYF. DNA for the CDR3: TGTGCCAGCAGCTCGGGGGCGGGACATTACGAGCAGTACTTC. The V gene is TRBV5-5, the J gene TRBJ2-7, with D perhaps matching TRBD1 or TRBD2 (6 bases each). Germline CDR1 is SGHKS and CDR2 is YYEKEE (reference sequence). This CDR3 is built from 14 residues. The ends were cut back, 3 bases at V and 4 bases at J, with 14 bases in the middle.